This TCR beta chain was recovered during a study of blood T cells in healthy people across ages. It was with a sample-barcoded 5' primer and a J-beta primer mix that a second PCR of about 6 to 12 cycles was run. TCRdb re-analysed the 5' RACE reads in MiXCR, keeping a single row per CDR3 protein. The table includes some 1.6 million distinct CDR3 sequences, around 36% detected once. Looked up from germline, CDR1 is LGHDT and CDR2 is YNNKEL (reference sequence). This CDR3 has 14 residues. The junction had 5 bases not matched to a gene; V was cut back by 6 bases and J by 7 bases. This clonotype was counted at least ten times.

Specimen: blood. The receptor comes from a woman aged 25-40 years in good health. The V and J genes are TRBV3-1 and TRBJ2-1, with TRBD2 identical over 11 bases. CDR3 coding DNA: TGTGCCAGCAGGTCTAGCGGGAGGCTAAATGAGCAGTTCTTC. It codes for CASRSSGRLNEQFF.